Each of the 28 T cell receptor beta chains below was sequenced from the same sample in a study of TIL therapy for anti-PD-1-resistant metastatic lung cancer. The immunoSEQ assay was v3. Produced via immunoSEQ multiplex PCR; TCRdb's table is partial and in-frame only. The sample consists of tens of thousands of clones, just over 70% of them appearing once. Time point of the sample: pre-treatment sample, taken before nivolumab and TIL therapy. Tumor tissue came from excised metastases, mostly pleural nodules or supraclavicular lymph nodes. The source was tumor tissue, collected at baseline. Every receptor here comes from a person between 25 and 79 years old with non-small cell lung cancer.

This rearrangement joins TRBV9 to TRBJ2-3; TRBD2 matches 13 bases. This CDR3 comprises 18 residues. The V and J ends lost 0 bases and 0 bases, in that order; junction bases with no gene match: 4. Germline V gene data show CDR1 as SGDLS and CDR2 as YYNGEE. In nucleotides, the CDR3 is TGTGCCAGCAGCGTAGTTACTAGCGGGGGGGCTAGCACAGATACGCAGTATTTT. This translates into CASSVVTSGGASTDTQYF. Looking up the rest from reference TRBV9 and TRBJ2-3 gives the full variable domain: DSGVTQTPKHLITATGQRVTLRCSPRSGDLSVYWYQQSLDQGLQFLIQYYNGEERAKGNILERFSAQQFPDLHSELNLSSLELGDSALYFCASSVVTSGGASTDTQYFGPGTRLTVL.

In this sample, this clone turned up once. The chain links TRBV28 to TRBJ1-5; no clear D. Between the trimmed V and J ends, which lost 5 bases and 0 bases, there was a span of 11 bases. Germline assignment: CDR1 MDHEN and CDR2 SYDVKM. The CDR3 totals 15 residues. The DNA of the CDR3 is TGTGCCAGCAGTCGCGACAAGTATAGCAATCAGCCCCAGCATTTT. It encodes CASSRDKYSNQPQHF. The entire variable domain, with the rest obtained from reference TRBV28 and TRBJ1-5, is as follows: DVKVTQSSRYLVKRTGEKVFLECVQDMDHENMFWYRQDPGLGLRLIYFSYDVKMKEKGDIPEGYSVSREKKERFSLILESASTNQTSMYLCASSRDKYSNQPQHFGDGTRLSIL.

The chain links TRBV6-5 to TRBJ2-7, with TRBD1 matching 8 bases. Germline CDR1 MNHEY, CDR2 SVGAGI. The CDR3 is made up of 14 amino acids. Losses at the gene ends were 7 bases for V and 4 bases for J; bases not matched to a gene: 9. The CDR3 nucleotides are TGTGCCAGCAAGGACAGGGACCCCGGTTACGAGCAGTACTTC. Translating it yields CASKDRDPGYEQYF.

The chain recombines TRBV28 with TRBJ2-1; 10 positions match TRBD2. This CDR3 is built from 15 residues. V shed 4 bases and J 4 bases; nucleotides not matched to a gene: 4. CDR1 and CDR2 (germline): MDHEN, SYDVKM. CDR3 sequence reads: CASSSVAGGYNEQFF. In nucleotides, the CDR3 is TGTGCCAGCAGTTCCGTAGCGGGAGGTTACAATGAGCAGTTCTTC.

This clone was detected a few times. This chain connects TRBV5-1 to TRBJ1-1, with TRBD1 matching over 8 bases. The CDR3 has 14 amino acids. J gave up 0 bases and V 6 bases, and 4 bases lay outside the gene matches. Germline CDR1 reads SGHRS; CDR2 reads YFSETQ. The CDR3 loop is CASKTGQVNTEAFF. The CDR3 DNA reads as TGCGCCAGCAAAACGGGACAGGTGAACACTGAAGCTTTCTTT. The whole variable domain, remainder taken from reference TRBV5-1 and TRBJ1-1, is KAGVTQTPRYLIKTRGQQVTLSCSPISGHRSVSWYQQTPGQGLQFLFEYFSETQRNKGNFPGRFSGRQFSNSRSEMNVSTLELGDSALYLCASKTGQVNTEAFFGQGTRLTVV.

The chain combines TRBV7-8 with TRBJ2-6; D may be TRBD1 (6 bases). Germline assignment: CDR1 SGHVS and CDR2 FQNEAQ. Trimming pared 3 bases from V and 4 bases from J, leaving 10 bases between. The CDR3 runs 15 residues. The CDR3 region is CASSFRRGGANVLTF. CDR3 coding DNA: TGTGCCAGCAGCTTCCGCAGGGGAGGGGCCAACGTCCTGACTTTC.

The table lists this clone with a count of one. This chain links TRBV20-1 with TRBJ1-4; unclear D gene. This CDR3 is built from 11 residues. The germline gives CDR1 DFQATT, CDR2 SNEGSKA (reference sequence). The CDR3: CRGGSAEKLFF. As DNA, the CDR3 is TGCAGGGGAGGGTCCGCTGAAAAACTGTTTTTT.

The chain uses TRBV6-1 and TRBJ2-1; no clear D. This CDR3 contains 13 residues. V lost 6 bases, J lost 5 bases, and 11 bases lay in between. The germline V gene encodes CDR1 MNHNS and CDR2 SASEGT. CDR3 in amino acids: CASRMAIHNEQFF. The CDR3 region has the DNA TGTGCCAGCAGGATGGCTATCCACAATGAGCAGTTCTTC.

This clone was seen a handful of times. The rearrangement uses TRBV30 and TRBJ1-2; possibly TRBD1 for D (5 bases). CDR1 is GTSNPN, CDR2 SVGIG, per germline (reference sequence). The CDR3 extends over 12 amino acids. Trimming took 5 bases from V and 5 from J, leaving 12 bases between them. For the CDR3, the DNA is TGTGCCTGGGACCCGGGGCAGTATGGCTACACCTTC. Translated, it gives CAWDPGQYGYTF.

The rearrangement joins TRBV5-1 to TRBJ2-7, with D unclear. Looked up from germline, CDR1 is SGHRS and CDR2 is YFSETQ. The length of the CDR3 is 12 residues. V lost 3 bases and J lost 0, with 4 bases in between. Written as DNA, the CDR3 is TGCGCCAGCAGCTCTAGCTCCTACGAGCAGTACTTC. It specifies CASSSSSYEQYF.

This clone turned up a few times. The chain joins TRBV2 to TRBJ2-5; D might be TRBD1 (6 bases). V was clipped by 7 bases and J by 1 base, with 7 bases between them. Per the germline V gene, CDR1 is SNHLY and CDR2 is FYNNEI. This CDR3 region has 12 residues. CDR3 protein: CASNRAQETQYF. DNA of the CDR3: TGTGCCAGCAACAGGGCCCAAGAGACCCAGTACTTC.

This chain links TRBV7-6 with TRBJ2-7; no clear D. Germline values: CDR1 SGHVS, CDR2 FNYEAQ. V lost 2 bases and J 1 base, leaving 6 bases between the germline ends. The CDR3 sequence is 13 residues long. The DNA for the CDR3 is TGTGCCAGCAGCTTACAGCTGTCCTACGAGCAGTACTTC. Protein: CASSLQLSYEQYF.

This rearrangement joins TRBV2 to TRBJ2-7; D may correspond to TRBD1 or TRBD2 (5 bases each). Germline-derived CDR1 and CDR2 are SNHLY and FYNNEI. V lost 4 bases and J lost 4, with 17 bases in between. This CDR3 spans 15 amino acids. The CDR3 bases are TGTGCCAGCAGTGTCGGGACGAGCCCCCGATACGAGCAGTACTTC. It specifies CASSVGTSPRYEQYF.

This sequence joins TRBV5-6 and TRBJ1-2, with 9 bases matching TRBD1. CDR3 length: 18 residues. The germline gives CDR1 SGHDT, CDR2 YYEEEE. V lost 1 base to trimming and J lost 6 bases; unmatched junction nucleotides: 16. Here the CDR3 DNA reads TGTGCCAGCAGCTTGTTTTCTGGTCTAACAGGGGGCGCTCATGGCTACACCTTC. Residues: CASSLFSGLTGGAHGYTF.

J is TRBJ2-5 and V is TRBV29-1; the match to TRBD2 covers 11 bases. Trimming cost V 6 bases and J 4 bases; bases outside gene matches: 4. CDR3 length: 13 residues. CDR1 is SQVTM, CDR2 ANQGSEA, per germline. CDR3 nucleotides: TGCAGCGTGGGACTAGCGGTCGGAGAGACCCAGTACTTC. Protein: CSVGLAVGETQYF.

The chain uses TRBV11-3 and TRBJ1-1; unclear D gene. Trimming cost V 2 bases and J 2 bases, with 6 bases left between them. Germline values: CDR1 SGHNT, CDR2 YENEEA. The CDR3 length is 13 residues. The CDR3 region has the DNA TGTGCCAGCAGCTTACAGCTTAACACTGAAGCTTTCTTT. This sequence encodes CASSLQLNTEAFF. The variable domain in full, with the rest retrieved from reference TRBV11-3 and TRBJ1-1, is EAGVVQSPRYKIIEKKQPVAFWCNPISGHNTLYWYLQNLGQGPELLIRYENEEAVDDSQLPKDRFSAERLKGVDSTLKIQPAELGDSAVYLCASSLQLNTEAFFGQGTRLTVV.

This clone was counted once. The CDR3 region is CASSLAGSNQPQHF. The CDR3 bases are TGTGCCAGCAGTTTAGCAGGTAGCAATCAGCCCCAGCATTTT. The rearrangement joins TRBV27 to TRBJ1-5; no reliable D call. The CDR3 extends over 14 amino acids. Germline assignment: CDR1 MNHEY and CDR2 SMNVEV (reference sequence). V was cut by 2 bases and J by 0 bases, with 5 bases left in between.

This chain joins TRBV4-1 and TRBJ2-1; 13 nucleotides align to TRBD2. V gave up 5 bases and J gave up 7 bases; unmatched junction bases: 8. Germline CDR1 MGHRA, CDR2 YSYEKL. This CDR3 is 16 amino acids long. The CDR3 DNA sequence: TGCGCCAGCAGCGAACTAGCGGGGGGGCCTCTGAATGAGCAGTTCTTC. Translation gives CASSELAGGPLNEQFF.

The CDR3 spells CASSKDRGRTDTQYF. The CDR3 DNA follows: TGCGCCAGCAGCAAGGACAGGGGGAGGACAGATACGCAGTATTTT. J is TRBJ2-3 and V is TRBV5-1; 10 nucleotides line up with TRBD1. Trimming removed 4 bases from V and 3 bases from J; junction bases left unmatched: 5. The CDR3 loop spans 15 amino acids. CDR1 and CDR2 (germline): SGHRS, YFSETQ.

V usage is TRBV10-1 and J usage is TRBJ2-7; 8 bases align to TRBD2. Germline V gene sequence: CDR1 WNHNN, CDR2 SYGVQD (reference sequence). The CDR3 contains 16 residues. Trimming cost V 0 bases and J 5 bases; bases outside gene matches: 9. This CDR3 reads CASSESSRGGRDEQYF. CDR3 DNA: TGCGCCAGCAGTGAGTCGAGTCGGGGGGGCCGCGACGAGCAGTACTTC.

This chain connects TRBV29-1 to TRBJ1-5; 9 bases match TRBD1. In germline, CDR1 is SQVTM, CDR2 ANQGSEA. V lost 7 bases, J lost 9 bases, and 7 bases stayed unmatched. The CDR3 totals 12 residues. The CDR3 DNA reads as TGCAGCGCCGGGACAGGGTGGGGGCCCCAGCATTTT. The encoded protein is CSAGTGWGPQHF.

The chain employs TRBV10-3 and TRBJ1-2; D possibly corresponds to TRBD1 (6 bases). The CDR3 spans 15 residues. With 6 bases removed from V and 4 bases from J, the gap between germline ends came to 18 bases. Germline CDR1 reads ENHRY; CDR2 reads SYGVKD. DNA for the CDR3: TGTGCCATCAGCGCTTTAGCCAGCAGGGGCTATGGCTACACCTTC. It is translated as CAISALASRGYGYTF.

The CDR3 DNA follows: TGTGCCTGGAGTCACGGGTTCGGGACACGGGTAAACACTGAAGCTTTCTTT. It encodes CAWSHGFGTRVNTEAFF. V and J are TRBV30 and TRBJ1-1; TRBD1 is a possible D gene (6 bases). CDR3 length equals 17 residues. The V gene lost 2 bases and the J gene lost 2 bases, with 21 bases spanning the gap. Germline V gene sequence: CDR1 GTSNPN, CDR2 SVGIG (reference sequence).

V and J are TRBV29-1 and TRBJ2-4; D remains ambiguous. The V end was cut by 4 bases, the J end by 8 bases, with 9 bases between. Germline CDR1 SQVTM, CDR2 ANQGSEA. CDR3 length: 11 amino acids. The CDR3 spells CSVADVDIQYF. Written as DNA, the CDR3 is TGCAGCGTTGCTGACGTTGACATTCAGTACTTC.

This clone was seen a single time. The chain employs TRBV5-1 and TRBJ2-7; D unresolved. Trimming left V 0 bases short and J 5 bases short, with 9 bases between. The CDR3 contains 13 residues. Germline V gene sequence: CDR1 SGHRS, CDR2 YFSETQ. The CDR3 is CASSLVMDHEQYF. As DNA, the CDR3 is TGCGCCAGCAGCTTGGTGATGGACCACGAGCAGTACTTC.

Many counts were recorded for this clone. This sequence joins TRBV7-8 and TRBJ1-2; no clear D gene. Germline loops: CDR1 SGHVS, CDR2 FQNEAQ. The germline V and J ends were trimmed by 5 bases and 2 bases, with 15 bases remaining between them. This CDR3 is built from 15 residues. CDR3 amino acids: CASSPQPQRNYGYTF. The CDR3 region has the DNA TGTGCCAGCAGCCCCCAGCCACAGAGGAACTATGGCTACACCTTC.

The chain carries TRBV4-1 and TRBJ2-1, with TRBD2 as a possible D gene (5 bases). The germline V and J ends were trimmed by 5 bases and 2 bases, with 19 bases remaining between them. The CDR3 is 17 residues long. The germline V gene has CDR1 MGHRA and CDR2 YSYEKL. The CDR3 region has the DNA TGCGCCAGCAGCTTAAACCCTAGTCTAGCTACCTACAATGAGCAGTTCTTC. Protein: CASSLNPSLATYNEQFF.

The V call is TRBV28, the J call TRBJ1-2; TRBD1 aligns across 7 bases. The CDR3 is 14 amino acids. The ends lost 10 bases at V and 0 bases at J; junction bases unmatched: 8. CDR1 is MDHEN, CDR2 SYDVKM, per germline. CDR3 nucleotide sequence: TGTGCCACCCAACAGGGGACTTCTAACTATGGCTACACCTTC. This encodes CATQQGTSNYGYTF.